This TCR beta chain emerged from a study of shared clonotypes between healthy human individuals. In the study overall: Each donor contributed plates that comprised three CD4 naive, three CD4 memory, two CD8 naive and one CD8 memory.

CDR3 length: 15 residues. Germline V lookup: CDR1 LNHDA, CDR2 SQIVND (reference sequence). J was trimmed by 0 bases and V by 6 bases; bases with no gene match: 6. CD4+ cell separation produced CD45RA+ naive and CD45RA-negative memory subsets. The authors loaded approximately 220 ng DNA, around 32,000 T cell genomes, into sorted-subset replicate PCRs. Generated by immunoSEQ multiplex PCR, the TCRdb table keeps only in-frame clones and is missing some. The table lists about 2.4 million clones, approximately 90% of them singletons. The chain has TRBV19 and TRBJ2-7; 9 bases align to TRBD1. The specimen sequenced was naive CD4+ T cells sorted from blood. The subset denotes: CD45RA+ positively selected. The receptor comes from a man aged 18 to 29 in good health. In DNA form, the CDR3 reads TGTGCCAGTAGCTACCGGGACAGGGCCTCCTACGAGCAGTACTTC. It codes for CASSYRDRASYEQYF.